The text below deals with one TCR beta chain. The data stem from a study of blood T cells in healthy people across ages. A second about 7 to 11 cycle PCR used barcoded and J-beta primers. TCRdb called the 5' RACE reads again in MiXCR, with one record for every CDR3 protein. The data hold 890,000 or so distinct CDR3 sequences, with around 62% observed a single time. The people who gave samples were healthy Caucasians from Russia, aged roughly 6 to 100. Isolation recovered at least 6 million PBMCs from every sample. Specimen: blood. This TCR derives from a man aged 30 to 39 in good health.

The CDR3 nucleotides are TGCGCCAGCAGCTCTGGAGGCGGCAGGGTTGCAAACAATGAGCAGTTCTTC. This encodes CASSSGGGRVANNEQFF. The chain is built from TRBV5-1 and TRBJ2-1, with D possibly being TRBD1 or TRBD2 (5 bases each). V was cut by 3 bases and J by 5 bases, with 21 bases left in between. Germline-derived CDR1 and CDR2 are SGHRS and YFSETQ. The CDR3 is 17 amino acids.